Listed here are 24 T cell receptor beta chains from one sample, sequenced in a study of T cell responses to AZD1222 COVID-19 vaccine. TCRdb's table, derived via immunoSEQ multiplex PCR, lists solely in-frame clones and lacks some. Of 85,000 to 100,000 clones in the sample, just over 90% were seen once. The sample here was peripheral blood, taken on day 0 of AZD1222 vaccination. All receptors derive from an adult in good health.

CDR3: CASSFRQTNSPLHF. The CDR3 DNA follows: TGTGCCAGCAGCTTCAGACAGACTAATTCACCCCTCCACTTT. The chain uses TRBV7-6 and TRBJ1-6, with D maybe TRBD1 (5 bases). V lost 3 bases, J lost 6 bases, and 9 bases lay in between. This CDR3 contains 14 residues. Looked up from germline, CDR1 is SGHVS and CDR2 is FNYEAQ. Based on the CDR3 plus reference TRBV7-6 and TRBJ1-6, the full variable domain is GAGVSQSPRYKVTKRGQDVALRCDPISGHVSLYWYRQALGQGPEFLTYFNYEAQQDKSGLPNDRFSAERPEGSISTLTIQRTEQRDSAMYRCASSFRQTNSPLHFGNGTRLTVT.

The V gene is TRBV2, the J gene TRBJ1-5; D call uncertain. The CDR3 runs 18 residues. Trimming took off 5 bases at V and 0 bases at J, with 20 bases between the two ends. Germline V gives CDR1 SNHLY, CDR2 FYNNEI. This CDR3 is CASSTYSGLPNSNQPQHF. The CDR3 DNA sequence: TGTGCCAGCAGTACATACAGCGGTCTCCCTAATAGCAATCAGCCCCAGCATTTT.

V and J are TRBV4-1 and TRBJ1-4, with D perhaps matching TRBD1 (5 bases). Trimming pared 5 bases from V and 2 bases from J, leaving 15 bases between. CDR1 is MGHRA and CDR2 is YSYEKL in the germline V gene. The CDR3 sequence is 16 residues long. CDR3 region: CASSNDPQVTNEKLFF. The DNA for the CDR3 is TGCGCCAGCAGCAACGACCCACAGGTGACTAATGAAAAACTGTTTTTT.

CDR3 protein: CASSFRQGELQAFF. Here the CDR3 DNA reads TGTGCCAGCAGTTTTCGACAGGGCGAGCTACAGGCTTTCTTT. V is TRBV6-5 and J is TRBJ1-1; 7 bases agree with TRBD1. V trimming: 4 bases; J trimming: 11 bases; junction bases outside the gene matches: 13. The CDR3 runs 14 residues. The V gene's germline CDR1 is MNHEY and CDR2 SVGAGI.

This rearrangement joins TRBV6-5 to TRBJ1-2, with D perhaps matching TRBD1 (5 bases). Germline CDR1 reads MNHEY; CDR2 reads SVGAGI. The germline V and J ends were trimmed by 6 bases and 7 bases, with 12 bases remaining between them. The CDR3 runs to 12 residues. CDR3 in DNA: TGTGCCAGCAGAAAGGGGCAAATTGGCTACACCTTC. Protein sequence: CASRKGQIGYTF.

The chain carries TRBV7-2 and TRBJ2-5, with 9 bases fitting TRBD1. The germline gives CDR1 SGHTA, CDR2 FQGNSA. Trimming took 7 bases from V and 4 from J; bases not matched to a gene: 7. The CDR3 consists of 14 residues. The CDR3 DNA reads TGTGCCAGCAACCCCTACAGGGGGCTAGAGACCCAGTACTTC. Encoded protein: CASNPYRGLETQYF.

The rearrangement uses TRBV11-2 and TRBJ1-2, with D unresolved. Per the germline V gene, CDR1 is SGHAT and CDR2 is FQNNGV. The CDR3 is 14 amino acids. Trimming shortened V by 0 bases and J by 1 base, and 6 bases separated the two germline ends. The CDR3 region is CASSLDENNYGYTF. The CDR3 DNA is TGTGCCAGCAGCTTAGATGAAAATAACTATGGCTACACCTTC.

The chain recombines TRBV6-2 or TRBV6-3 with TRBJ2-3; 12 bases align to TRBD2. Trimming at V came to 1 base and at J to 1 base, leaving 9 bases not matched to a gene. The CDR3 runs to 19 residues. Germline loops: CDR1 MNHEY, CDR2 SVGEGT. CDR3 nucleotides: TGTGCCAGCAGTTACTGGGGACTAGCGGGCCTCGAGGGCACAGATACGCAGTATTTT. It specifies CASSYWGLAGLEGTDTQYF.

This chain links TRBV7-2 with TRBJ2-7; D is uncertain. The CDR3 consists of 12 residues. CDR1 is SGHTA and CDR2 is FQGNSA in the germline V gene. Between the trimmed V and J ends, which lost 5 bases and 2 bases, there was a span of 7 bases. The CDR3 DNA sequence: TGTGCCAGCAGCCCCAGTACCTACGAGCAGTACTTC. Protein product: CASSPSTYEQYF.

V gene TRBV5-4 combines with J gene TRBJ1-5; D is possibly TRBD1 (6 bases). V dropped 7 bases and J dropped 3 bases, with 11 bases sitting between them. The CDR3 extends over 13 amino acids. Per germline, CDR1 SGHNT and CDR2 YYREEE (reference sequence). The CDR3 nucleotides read TGTGCCAGCGCACAGGGAAACAATCAGCCCCAGCATTTT. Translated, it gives CASAQGNNQPQHF.

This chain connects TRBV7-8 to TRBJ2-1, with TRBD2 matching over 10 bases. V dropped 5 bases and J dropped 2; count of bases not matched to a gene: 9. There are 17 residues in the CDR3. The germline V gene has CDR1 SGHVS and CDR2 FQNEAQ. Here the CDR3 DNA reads TGTGCCAGCAGCCCGGGAGGGCTAGCGGGAGCCTACAATGAGCAGTTCTTC. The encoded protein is CASSPGGLAGAYNEQFF.

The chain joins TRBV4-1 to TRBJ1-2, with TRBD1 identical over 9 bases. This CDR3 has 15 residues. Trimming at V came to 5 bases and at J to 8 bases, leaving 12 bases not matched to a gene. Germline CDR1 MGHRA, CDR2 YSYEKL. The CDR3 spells CASSEERTGGWGYTF. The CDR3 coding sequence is TGCGCCAGCAGCGAGGAGCGAACAGGGGGCTGGGGCTACACCTTC.

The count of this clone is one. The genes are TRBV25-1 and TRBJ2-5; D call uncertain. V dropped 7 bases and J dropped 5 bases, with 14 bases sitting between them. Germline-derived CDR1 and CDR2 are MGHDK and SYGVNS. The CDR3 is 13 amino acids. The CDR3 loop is CASTLWTDETQYF. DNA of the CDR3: TGTGCCAGCACGCTTTGGACGGACGAGACCCAGTACTTC. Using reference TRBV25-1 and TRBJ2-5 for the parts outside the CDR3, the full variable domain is EADIYQTPRYLVIGTGKKITLECSQTMGHDKMYWYQQDPGMELHLIHYSYGVNSTEKGDLSSESTVSRIRTEHFPLTLESARPSHTSQYLCASTLWTDETQYFGPGTRLLVL.

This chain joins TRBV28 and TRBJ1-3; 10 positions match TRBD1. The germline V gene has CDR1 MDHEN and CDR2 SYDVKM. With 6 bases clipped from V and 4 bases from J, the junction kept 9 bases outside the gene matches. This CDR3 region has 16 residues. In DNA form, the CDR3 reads TGTGCCAGCAGCCGACAGGGGGCAGTGTCCGGAAACACCATATATTTT. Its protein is CASSRQGAVSGNTIYF.

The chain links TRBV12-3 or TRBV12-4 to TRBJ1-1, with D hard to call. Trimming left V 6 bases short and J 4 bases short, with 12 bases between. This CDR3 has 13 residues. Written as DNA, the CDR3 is TGTGCCAGCAGCCTATCCCGGGTCACTGAAGCTTTCTTT. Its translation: CASSLSRVTEAFF.

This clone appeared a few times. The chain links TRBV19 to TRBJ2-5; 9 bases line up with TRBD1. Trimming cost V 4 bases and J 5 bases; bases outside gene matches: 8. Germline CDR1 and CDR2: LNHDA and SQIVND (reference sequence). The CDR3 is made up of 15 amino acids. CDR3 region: CASSTTGGRFETQYF. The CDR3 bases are TGTGCCAGTAGTACGACAGGGGGAAGATTCGAGACCCAGTACTTC.

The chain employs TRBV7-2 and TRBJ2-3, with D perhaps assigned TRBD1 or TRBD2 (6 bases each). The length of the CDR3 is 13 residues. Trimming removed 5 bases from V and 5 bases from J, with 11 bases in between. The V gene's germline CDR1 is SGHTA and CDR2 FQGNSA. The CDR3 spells CASSAGEVDTQYF. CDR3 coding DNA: TGTGCCAGCAGCGCAGGGGAGGTAGATACGCAGTATTTT.

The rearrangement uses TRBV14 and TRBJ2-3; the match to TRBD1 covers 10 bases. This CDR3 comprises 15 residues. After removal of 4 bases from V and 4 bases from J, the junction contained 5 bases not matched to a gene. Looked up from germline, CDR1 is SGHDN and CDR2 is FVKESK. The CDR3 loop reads CASSRGQGVADTQYF. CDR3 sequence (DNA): TGTGCCAGCAGCCGAGGACAGGGGGTGGCAGATACGCAGTATTTT. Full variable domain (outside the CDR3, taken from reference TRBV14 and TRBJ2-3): EAGVTQFPSHSVIEKGQTVTLRCDPISGHDNLYWYRRVMGKEIKFLLHFVKESKQDESGMPNNRFLAERTGGTYSTLKVQPAELEDSGVYFCASSRGQGVADTQYFGPGTRLTVL.

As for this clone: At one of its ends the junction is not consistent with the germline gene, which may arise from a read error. CDR3 protein: CASSPLGQGGTEAFF. The CDR3 region has the DNA TGTGCTAGCAGCCCCCTCGGACAGGGGGGGACTGAAGCTTTCTTT. The chain couples TRBV7-7 to TRBJ1-1; TRBD1 matches 10 bases. The CDR3 has 15 amino acids. Per the germline V gene, CDR1 is SSHAT and CDR2 is FNYEAQ (reference sequence).

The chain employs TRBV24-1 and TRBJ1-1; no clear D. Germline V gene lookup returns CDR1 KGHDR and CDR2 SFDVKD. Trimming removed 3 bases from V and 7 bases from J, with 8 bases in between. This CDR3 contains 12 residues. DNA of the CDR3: TGTGCCACCAGTGATGCCGCTGGTGAAGCTTTCTTT. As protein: CATSDAAGEAFF.

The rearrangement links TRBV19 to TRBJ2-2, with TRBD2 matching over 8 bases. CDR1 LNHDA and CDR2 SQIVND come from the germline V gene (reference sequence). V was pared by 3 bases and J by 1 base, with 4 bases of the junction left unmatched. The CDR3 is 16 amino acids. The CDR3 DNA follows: TGTGCCAGTAGTATCCGACTAGCGAGGAACACCGGGGAGCTGTTTTTT. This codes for CASSIRLARNTGELFF.

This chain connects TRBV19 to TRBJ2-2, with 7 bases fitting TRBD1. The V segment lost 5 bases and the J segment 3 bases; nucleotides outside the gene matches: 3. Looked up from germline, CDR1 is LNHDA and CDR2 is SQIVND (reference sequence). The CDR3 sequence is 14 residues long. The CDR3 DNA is TGTGCCAGTAGTGGACAGGTCCACACCGGGGAGCTGTTTTTT. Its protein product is CASSGQVHTGELFF.

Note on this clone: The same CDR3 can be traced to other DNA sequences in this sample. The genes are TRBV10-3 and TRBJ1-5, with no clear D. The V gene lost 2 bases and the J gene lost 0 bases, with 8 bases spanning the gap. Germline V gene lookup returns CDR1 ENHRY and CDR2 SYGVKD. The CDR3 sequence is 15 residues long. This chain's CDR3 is CAISEGRNSNQPQHF. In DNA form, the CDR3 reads TGTGCCATCAGTGAGGGCAGAAATAGCAATCAGCCCCAGCATTTT.

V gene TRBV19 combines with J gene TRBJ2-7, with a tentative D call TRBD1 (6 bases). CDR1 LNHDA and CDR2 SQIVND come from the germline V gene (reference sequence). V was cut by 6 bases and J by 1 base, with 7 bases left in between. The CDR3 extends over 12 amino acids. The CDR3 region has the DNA TGTGCCAGTAGACAGGGATCCTACGAGCAGTACTTC. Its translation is CASRQGSYEQYF.